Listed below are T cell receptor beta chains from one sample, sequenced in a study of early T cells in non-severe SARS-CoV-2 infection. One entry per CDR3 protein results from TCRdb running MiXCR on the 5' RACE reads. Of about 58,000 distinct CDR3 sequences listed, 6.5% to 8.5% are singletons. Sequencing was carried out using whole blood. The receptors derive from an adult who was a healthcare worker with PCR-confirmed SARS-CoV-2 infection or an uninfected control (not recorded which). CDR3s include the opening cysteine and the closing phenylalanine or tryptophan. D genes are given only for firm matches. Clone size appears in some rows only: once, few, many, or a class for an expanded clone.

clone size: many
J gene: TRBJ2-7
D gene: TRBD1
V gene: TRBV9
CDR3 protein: CASSGAGTGSYEQYF
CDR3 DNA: TGTGCCAGCAGTGGTGCCGGGACAGGGTCATACGAGCAGTACTTC

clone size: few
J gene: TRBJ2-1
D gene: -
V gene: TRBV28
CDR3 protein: CASTGQYNEQFF
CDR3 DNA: TGTGCCAGCACCGGACAGTACAATGAGCAGTTCTTC

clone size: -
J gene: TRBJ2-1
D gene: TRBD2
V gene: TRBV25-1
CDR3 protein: CASSDPSGSHNEQFF
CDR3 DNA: TGTGCCAGCAGTGACCCTAGCGGGAGTCATAATGAGCAGTTCTTC

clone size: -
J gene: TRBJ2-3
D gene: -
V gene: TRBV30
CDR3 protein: CAWNPWADTQYF
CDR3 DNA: TGTGCCTGGAACCCTTGGGCAGATACGCAGTATTTT

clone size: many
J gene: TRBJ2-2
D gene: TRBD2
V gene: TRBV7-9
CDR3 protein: CASSPSGRSTGELFF
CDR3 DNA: TGTGCCAGCAGCCCTAGCGGGAGGAGCACCGGGGAGCTGTTTTTT

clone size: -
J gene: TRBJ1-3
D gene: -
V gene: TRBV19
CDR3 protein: CASSMVGLASGNTIYF
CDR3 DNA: TGTGCCAGTAGTATGGTAGGCCTCGCCTCTGGAAACACCATATATTTT

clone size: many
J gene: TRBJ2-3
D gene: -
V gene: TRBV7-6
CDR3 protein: CASSLEGSTDTQYF
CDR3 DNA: TGTGCCAGCAGCTTAGAGGGGAGCACAGATACGCAGTATTTT

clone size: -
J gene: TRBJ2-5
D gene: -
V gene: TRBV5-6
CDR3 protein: CASSLEAEETQYF
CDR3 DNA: TGTGCCAGCAGCTTGGAAGCGGAAGAGACCCAGTACTTC

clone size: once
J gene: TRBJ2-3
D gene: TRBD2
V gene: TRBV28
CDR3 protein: CASSSILAGAGTDSQYF
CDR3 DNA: TGTGCCAGCAGTTCTATCCTAGCGGGAGCAGGAACAGATTCGCAGTATTTT

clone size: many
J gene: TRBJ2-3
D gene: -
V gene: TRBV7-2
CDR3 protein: CASSPTPQEYTQYF
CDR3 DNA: TGTGCCAGCAGCCCCACCCCGCAGGAATATACGCAGTATTTT

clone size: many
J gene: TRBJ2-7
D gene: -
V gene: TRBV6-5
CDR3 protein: CASTPRSFSYEQYF
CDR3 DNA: TGTGCCAGCACCCCCAGGTCCTTTTCCTACGAGCAGTACTTC

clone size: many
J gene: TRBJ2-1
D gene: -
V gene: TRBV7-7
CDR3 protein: CASSFGLFNEQFF
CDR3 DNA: TGTGCCAGCAGCTTCGGGCTCTTCAATGAGCAGTTCTTC

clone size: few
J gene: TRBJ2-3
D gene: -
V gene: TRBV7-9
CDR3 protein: CASSLVAATDTQYF
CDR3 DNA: TGTGCCAGCAGCTTAGTGGCCGCCACAGATACGCAGTATTTT

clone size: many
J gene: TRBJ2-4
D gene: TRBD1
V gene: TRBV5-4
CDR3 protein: CASSWTGGLFLAKNIQYF
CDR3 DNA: TGTGCCAGCAGCTGGACAGGGGGTCTATTCCTAGCCAAAAACATTCAGTACTTC

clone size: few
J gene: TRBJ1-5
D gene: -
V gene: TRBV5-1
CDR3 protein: CASSLYPPGLDQPQHF
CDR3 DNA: TGCGCCAGCAGCCTATACCCACCGGGACTCGATCAGCCCCAGCATTTT

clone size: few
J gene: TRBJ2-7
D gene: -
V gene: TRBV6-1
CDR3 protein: CASSEGGRIYEQYF
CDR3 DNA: TGTGCCAGCAGTGAAGGAGGGAGAATCTACGAGCAGTACTTC

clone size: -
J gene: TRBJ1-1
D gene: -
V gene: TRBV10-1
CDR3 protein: CASSDGDEAFF
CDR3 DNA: TGCGCCAGCAGTGACGGGGATGAAGCTTTCTTT

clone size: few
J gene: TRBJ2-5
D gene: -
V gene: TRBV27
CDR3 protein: CASRSPPGETQYF
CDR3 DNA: TGTGCCAGCCGTAGCCCTCCGGGAGAGACCCAGTACTTC

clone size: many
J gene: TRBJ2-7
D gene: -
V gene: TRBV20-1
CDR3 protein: CSARSDGKGYEQYF
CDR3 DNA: TGCAGTGCTAGGTCGGACGGCAAGGGTTACGAGCAGTACTTC

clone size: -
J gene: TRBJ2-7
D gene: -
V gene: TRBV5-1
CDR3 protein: CASSLEGSSGEQYF
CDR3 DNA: TGCGCCAGCAGCTTGGAAGGCTCGTCAGGGGAGCAGTACTTC

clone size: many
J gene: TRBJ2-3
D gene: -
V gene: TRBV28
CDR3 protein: CASISGAGGTDTQYF
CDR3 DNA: TGTGCCAGCATCTCAGGGGCAGGGGGCACAGATACGCAGTATTTT

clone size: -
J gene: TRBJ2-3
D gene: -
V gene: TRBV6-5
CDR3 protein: CASTKRGLRTDTQYF
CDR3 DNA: TGTGCCAGCACAAAACGGGGACTTCGAACAGATACGCAGTATTTT

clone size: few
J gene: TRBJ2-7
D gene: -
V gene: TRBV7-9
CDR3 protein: CASSLERQGEQYF
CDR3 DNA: TGTGCCAGCAGCTTAGAGCGCCAGGGCGAGCAGTACTTC

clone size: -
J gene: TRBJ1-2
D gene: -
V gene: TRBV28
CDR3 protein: CASSFPYDGYTF
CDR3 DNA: TGTGCCAGCAGTTTCCCCTATGATGGCTACACCTTC

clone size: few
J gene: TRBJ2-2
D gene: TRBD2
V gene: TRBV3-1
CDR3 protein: CASSQVTSGPYTGELFF
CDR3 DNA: TGTGCCAGCAGCCAAGTAACTAGCGGGCCCTACACCGGGGAGCTGTTTTTT

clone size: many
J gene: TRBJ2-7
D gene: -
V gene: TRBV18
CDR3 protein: CASRGQDSYEQYF
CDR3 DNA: TGTGCCAGCCGGGGGCAGGACTCCTACGAGCAGTACTTC

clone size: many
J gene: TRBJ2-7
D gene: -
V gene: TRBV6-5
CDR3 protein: CASTLSGPWDEQYF
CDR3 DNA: TGTGCCAGCACTCTCAGCGGGCCCTGGGACGAGCAGTACTTC

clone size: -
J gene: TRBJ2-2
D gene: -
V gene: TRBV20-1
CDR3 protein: CSADPLLAHRRTGELFF
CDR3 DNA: TGCAGTGCCGACCCGTTACTAGCCCATCGTCGGACCGGGGAGCTGTTTTTT

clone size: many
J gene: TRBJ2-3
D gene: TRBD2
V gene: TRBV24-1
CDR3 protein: CATSDSAGDATDTQYF
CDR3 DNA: TGTGCCACCAGTGATTCAGCGGGAGATGCTACAGATACGCAGTATTTT

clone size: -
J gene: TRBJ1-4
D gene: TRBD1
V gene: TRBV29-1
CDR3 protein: CSVEDRAGEKLFF
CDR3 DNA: TGCAGCGTTGAGGACAGGGCTGGTGAAAAACTGTTTTTT

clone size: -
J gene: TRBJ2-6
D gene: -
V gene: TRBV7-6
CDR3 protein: CASSLEPGGANVLTF
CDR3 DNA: TGTGCCAGCAGCTTAGAGCCGGGTGGGGCCAACGTCCTGACTTTC

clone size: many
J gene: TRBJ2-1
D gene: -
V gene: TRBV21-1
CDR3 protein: CASTPSGRRNEQFF
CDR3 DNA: TGTGCCAGCACCCCTAGCGGGAGAAGGAATGAGCAGTTCTTC

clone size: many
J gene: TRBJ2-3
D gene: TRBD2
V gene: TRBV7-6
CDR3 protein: CASSLRREGPLSTDTQYF
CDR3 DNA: TGTGCCAGCAGCTTAAGGCGGGAGGGCCCCCTGAGCACAGATACGCAGTATTTT

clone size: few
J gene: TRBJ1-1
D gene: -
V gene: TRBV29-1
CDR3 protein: CSVRDGTNTEAFF
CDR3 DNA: TGCAGCGTGCGGGACGGAACAAACACTGAAGCTTTCTTT